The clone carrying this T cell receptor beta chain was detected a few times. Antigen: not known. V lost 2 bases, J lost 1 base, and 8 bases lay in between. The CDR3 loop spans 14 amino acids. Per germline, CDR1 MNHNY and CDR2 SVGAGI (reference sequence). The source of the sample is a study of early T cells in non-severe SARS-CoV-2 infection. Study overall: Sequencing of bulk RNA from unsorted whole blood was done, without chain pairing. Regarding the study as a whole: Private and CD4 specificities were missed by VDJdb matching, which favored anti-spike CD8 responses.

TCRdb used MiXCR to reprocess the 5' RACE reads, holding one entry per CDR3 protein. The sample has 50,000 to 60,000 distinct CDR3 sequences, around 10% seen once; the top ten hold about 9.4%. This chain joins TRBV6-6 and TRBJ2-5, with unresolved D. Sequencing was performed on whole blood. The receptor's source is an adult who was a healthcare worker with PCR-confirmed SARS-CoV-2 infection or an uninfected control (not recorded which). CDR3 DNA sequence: TGTGCCAGCAGTTACCTCCCTAGCCAAGAGACCCAGTACTTC. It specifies CASSYLPSQETQYF.